The rows below give T cell receptor beta chains drawn from one sample of a study of radiation and T cells in renal cell carcinoma. Method: immunoSEQ multiplex PCR; TCRdb's copy keeps in-frame clones and lacks some. This sample has 120,000 to 150,000 clones; less than 90% occur once, and the top ten carry 15% to 20%. The sample was blood, taken from a patient whose treatment included radiotherapy and nephrectomy. Every receptor here comes from a woman in her fifties or sixties with renal cell carcinoma. Both conserved end residues are part of each CDR3. Fields, in order: V gene, clone size, CDR3 length, D gene, J gene, CDR3 protein, CDR3 DNA. A D gene is named only where the DNA matches it firmly. Size tells how often a clone was seen (once, few, many) or the class of an expanded clone, and some rows leave it out.

>TRBV11-3|NA|17|TRBD2|TRBJ2-1
CASSSGLAGGYYNEQFF
TGTGCCAGCAGCTCCGGACTAGCGGGGGGGTATTACAATGAGCAGTTCTTC
>TRBV9|few|11|NA|TRBJ1-3
CASSVGNTIYF
TGTGCCAGCAGCGTTGGAAACACCATATATTTT
>TRBV11-3|NA|13|NA|TRBJ2-7
CASSGGGSYEQYF
TGTGCCAGCAGTGGCGGCGGATCCTACGAGCAGTACTTC
>TRBV6-1|NA|13|TRBD1|TRBJ1-2
CASRQGTNYGYTF
TGTGCCAGCAGACAGGGGACTAACTATGGCTACACCTTC
>TRBV2|NA|18|TRBD2|TRBJ2-1
CASTGTSGSDSSYNEQFF
TGTGCCAGCACCGGGACTAGCGGGTCCGACAGCTCCTACAATGAGCAGTTCTTC
>TRBV29-1|NA|14|NA|TRBJ1-3
CSVEQGSGGNTIYF
TGCAGCGTTGAGCAGGGTTCGGGGGGAAACACCATATATTTT
>TRBV5-1|NA|14|NA|TRBJ2-7
CASSLLADTSEQYF
TGCGCCAGCAGCTTATTAGCGGACACCTCGGAGCAGTACTTC
>TRBV9|NA|15|TRBD1|TRBJ2-5
CASSARPGQKETQYF
TGTGCCAGCAGCGCTAGACCGGGACAGAAAGAGACCCAGTACTTC
>TRBV30|NA|13|NA|TRBJ2-7
CAWVPGVGYEQYF
TGTGCCTGGGTTCCAGGGGTAGGTTACGAGCAGTACTTC
>TRBV30|few|15|NA|TRBJ1-5
CAWSVGGHSNQPQHF
TGTGCCTGGAGTGTCGGGGGTCATAGCAATCAGCCCCAGCATTTT
>TRBV7-9|NA|13|NA|TRBJ2-5
CASSADSEETQYF
TGTGCCAGCTCCGCGGACTCTGAAGAGACCCAGTACTTC
>TRBV7-6|NA|15|NA|TRBJ1-2
CASSFNRDGNYGYTF
TGTGCCAGCAGCTTCAACAGGGATGGAAACTATGGCTACACCTTC
>TRBV4-2|NA|15|TRBD2|TRBJ2-7
CASSHARGGVDEQYF
TGTGCCAGCAGCCACGCCCGGGGGGGAGTTGACGAGCAGTACTTC
>TRBV28|NA|13|NA|TRBJ1-2
CASSLGAGYGYTF
TGTGCCAGCAGTTTAGGGGCAGGCTATGGCTACACCTTC
>TRBV13|NA|16|NA|TRBJ1-4
CASSEQSRRANEKLFF
TGTGCCAGCAGCGAACAATCAAGGCGGGCTAATGAAAAACTGTTTTTT
>TRBV4-1|NA|17|TRBD1|TRBJ1-2
CASSQTGTEYAFYGYTF
TGCGCCAGCAGCCAAACCGGGACAGAGTATGCCTTCTATGGCTACACCTTC
>TRBV28|once|17|TRBD1|TRBJ1-5
CASSEIVRTGFNQPQHF
TGTGCCAGCAGTGAGATCGTGAGGACAGGGTTCAATCAGCCCCAGCATTTT
>TRBV7-2|NA|14|TRBD1|TRBJ2-7
CASSSRGGSYEQYF
TGTGCCAGCAGCTCCCGAGGGGGCAGCTACGAGCAGTACTTC
>TRBV5-1|NA|16|NA|TRBJ2-1
CASSLVGGGPYNEQFF
TGCGCCAGCAGCTTGGTGGGTGGGGGCCCCTACAATGAGCAGTTCTTC
>TRBV9|NA|17|TRBD2|TRBJ2-3
CASSGGVLAGVADTQYF
TGTGCCAGCAGCGGAGGGGTACTAGCGGGAGTTGCAGATACGCAGTATTTT
>TRBV7-2|NA|12|NA|TRBJ1-2
CASSLYVGGYTF
TGTGCCAGCAGCTTATATGTGGGGGGCTACACCTTC
>TRBV19|once|15|NA|TRBJ2-2
CASSRWTANTGELFF
TGTGCCAGTAGTCGATGGACGGCGAACACCGGGGAGCTGTTTTTT
>TRBV2|NA|15|NA|TRBJ1-5
CASSSGTNPSRPQHF
TGTGCCAGCAGCTCAGGGACCAATCCCTCCCGGCCCCAGCATTTT
>TRBV6-5|NA|14|NA|TRBJ1-2
CASSYEHQDYGYTF
TGTGCCAGCAGTTACGAACACCAGGACTATGGCTACACCTTC
>TRBV28|once|13|NA|TRBJ2-7
CATEQDRSYEQYF
TGTGCCACTGAACAAGACAGGTCCTACGAGCAGTACTTC
>TRBV19|NA|15|NA|TRBJ2-5
CASSPINGAGGTQYF
TGTGCCAGTAGTCCCATCAACGGGGCCGGGGGGACCCAGTACTTC
>TRBV5-4|NA|14|TRBD1|TRBJ1-4
CASSSQGGNEKLFF
TGTGCCAGCAGCTCACAGGGGGGTAATGAAAAACTGTTTTTT
>TRBV20-1|NA|11|NA|TRBJ1-2
CSARVTYGYTF
TGCAGTGCTAGAGTTACCTATGGCTACACCTTC
>TRBV9|few|14|NA|TRBJ1-1
CASSVGPENTEAFF
TGTGCCAGCAGCGTAGGCCCAGAGAACACTGAAGCTTTCTTT
>TRBV7-2|NA|14|NA|TRBJ2-6
CASRRTSGANVLTF
TGTGCCAGCAGGCGGACATCTGGGGCCAACGTCCTGACTTTC
>TRBV6-1|NA|15|NA|TRBJ1-1
CASSEGRGESTEAFF
TGTGCCAGCAGTGAAGGACGGGGGGAGAGCACTGAAGCTTTCTTT
>TRBV7-2|NA|14|NA|TRBJ1-6
CASSVTGNNSPLHF
TGTGCCAGCAGCGTTACAGGGAATAATTCACCCCTCCACTTT
>TRBV5-5|NA|19|TRBD2|TRBJ2-2
CASSLFLGLAGGLTGELFF
TGTGCCAGCAGCCTATTCTTGGGACTAGCGGGAGGACTCACCGGGGAGCTGTTTTTT
>TRBV7-2|few|13|NA|TRBJ1-1
CASSLGRQTEAFF
TGTGCCAGCAGCTTAGGGAGGCAGACTGAAGCTTTCTTT
>TRBV15|once|14|NA|TRBJ2-5
CATSRVQYQETQYF
TGTGCCACCAGCAGGGTCCAGTACCAAGAGACCCAGTACTTC
>TRBV10-3|NA|16|NA|TRBJ2-2
CAISESWGPNTGELFF
TGTGCCATCAGTGAGTCGTGGGGTCCGAACACCGGGGAGCTGTTTTTT
>TRBV6-4|NA|14|NA|TRBJ2-1
CASSELYGDPIQFF
TGTGCCAGCAGTGAATTGTATGGGGACCCCATTCAGTTCTTC
>TRBV30|NA|15|TRBD1|TRBJ1-2
CAWDPGQGAGSGYTF
TGTGCCTGGGACCCGGGACAGGGGGCGGGGAGTGGCTACACCTTC
>TRBV5-1|NA|14|NA|TRBJ2-7
CASMAFDERSEQYF
TGCGCCAGCATGGCTTTTGACGAGCGGAGCGAGCAGTACTTC
>TRBV2|few|13|NA|TRBJ1-1
CASSEEGRVVAFF
TGTGCCAGCAGTGAAGAGGGCAGGGTTGTGGCTTTCTTT
>TRBV7-2|NA|13|TRBD1|TRBJ2-5
CASSSRQGETQYF
TGTGCCAGCAGCTCCCGACAGGGGGAGACCCAGTACTTC
>TRBV18|NA|14|TRBD1|TRBJ2-7
CASSSGTGAYEQYF
TGTGCCAGCTCATCTGGGACAGGGGCTTACGAGCAGTACTTC
>TRBV19|NA|16|TRBD2|TRBJ2-5
CASSSYSSGGPGTQYF
TGTGCCAGTAGTTCCTACTCTAGCGGGGGGCCGGGGACCCAGTACTTC
>TRBV28|NA|12|NA|TRBJ1-1
CASSLVDTEAFF
TGTGCCAGCAGTTTAGTGGACACTGAAGCTTTCTTT
>TRBV5-6|few|13|TRBD1|TRBJ1-6
CASSSDRVAPLHF
TGTGCCAGCAGCTCAGACAGGGTTGCACCCCTCCACTTT
>TRBV30|NA|13|TRBD2|TRBJ2-1
CAWSPGLADEQFF
TGTGCCTGGAGTCCCGGACTAGCGGATGAGCAGTTCTTC
>TRBV5-8|NA|13|NA|TRBJ1-2
CASSILTGYGYTF
TGTGCCAGCAGCATACTGACAGGATATGGCTACACCTTC
>TRBV10-3|NA|16|TRBD2|TRBJ2-3
CAISELQRGGTDTQYF
TGTGCCATCAGTGAGTTGCAGCGGGGGGGCACAGATACGCAGTATTTT
>TRBV4-1|once|16|TRBD1|TRBJ2-1
CASSQGGTGGWDEQFF
TGCGCCAGCAGCCAAGGCGGGACAGGGGGCTGGGATGAGCAGTTCTTC
>TRBV28|NA|15|TRBD2|TRBJ2-5
CASSFPAGELETQYF
TGTGCCAGCAGTTTTCCAGCGGGGGAGTTAGAGACCCAGTACTTC
>TRBV2|NA|12|NA|TRBJ2-7
CASSRLSYEQYF
TGTGCCAGCAGCCGACTCTCCTACGAGCAGTACTTC
>TRBV28|NA|14|NA|TRBJ1-5
CASSLSAGARPQHF
TGTGCCAGCAGTTTATCGGCGGGGGCGCGGCCCCAGCATTTT
>TRBV7-6|NA|13|NA|TRBJ1-5
CASSQSEGLPQHF
TGTGCCAGCAGCCAAAGCGAGGGTTTGCCCCAGCATTTT
>TRBV5-1|NA|17|NA|TRBJ2-3
CASSLAPTGSSTDTQYF
TGCGCCAGCAGCTTGGCACCTACAGGATCTAGCACAGATACGCAGTATTTT
>TRBV5-4|NA|14|NA|TRBJ1-2
CASSLALSNYGYTF
TGTGCCAGCAGCTTGGCACTGTCTAACTATGGCTACACCTTC
>TRBV6-6|NA|15|TRBD1|TRBJ1-1
CASSYFPGQGKGAFF
TGTGCCAGCAGTTACTTTCCGGGACAGGGCAAGGGGGCTTTCTTT
>TRBV29-1|NA|12|NA|TRBJ2-7
CSVGGGTYEQYF
TGCAGCGTTGGCGGTGGGACCTACGAGCAGTACTTC
>TRBV19|NA|16|TRBD1|TRBJ1-5
CASSPSGTAFNQPQHF
TGTGCCAGTAGCCCCTCCGGGACAGCTTTCAATCAGCCCCAGCATTTT
>TRBV7-2|NA|13|NA|TRBJ1-2
CASSQDSRDGYTF
TGTGCCAGCAGCCAAGATTCCAGGGACGGCTACACCTTC